This paragraph reports one TCR beta chain. The data derive from a study of blood T cell repertoires in COVID-19. On the study more broadly: Specimens from acute and convalescent COVID-19 originated in the United States, Italy and Spain. T cells, B-cell-depleted T cells, or PBMCs supplied cDNA or gDNA.

Authors' analysis steps: Reference gene primer amplification in the assay estimated nucleated cell counts. The data were produced by immunoSEQ multiplex PCR, yet TCRdb's version contains in-frame clones alone and is incomplete. D and trimming were read from the DNA, whereas the V and J calls and clone size are those reported in that table. The sample holds fewer than 200,000 clones; roughly 87% are singletons and the top ten take under 2%. Trimming at V came to 0 bases and at J to 0 bases, leaving 9 bases not matched to a gene. This CDR3 is built from 19 residues. Per the germline V gene, CDR1 is SGHDN and CDR2 is FVKESK.

Sequencing input: peripheral blood. The chain joins TRBV14 to TRBJ2-3, with 10 bases fitting TRBD2. The receptor was derived from a young man who had recovered from COVID-19. The CDR3 here is CASSQESLAGASSTDTQYF. CDR3 sequence (DNA): TGTGCCAGCAGCCAAGAAAGCCTAGCGGGGGCCTCTAGCACAGATACGCAGTATTTT. Drawing the rest from reference TRBV14 and TRBJ2-3, the complete variable domain is EAGVTQFPSHSVIEKGQTVTLRCDPISGHDNLYWYRRVMGKEIKFLLHFVKESKQDESGMPNNRFLAERTGGTYSTLKVQPAELEDSGVYFCASSQESLAGASSTDTQYFGPGTRLTVL.